This TCR beta chain was identified during a study of cytomegalovirus exposure and HLA in healthy donors. As regards this clone: Other nucleotide sequences from this sample produce the same CDR3.

Trimming cost V 4 bases and J 4 bases; bases outside gene matches: 4. This CDR3 has 16 amino acids. Per germline, CDR1 SGHNT and CDR2 YYREEE (reference sequence). A multiplex PCR was run with 60 Vbeta primers and 13 Jbeta primers. Measured with immunoSEQ multiplex PCR; TCRdb has only the in-frame clones, and not every one. The sample shows around 170,000 clones, around 80% of them seen only once. The rearrangement links TRBV5-4 to TRBJ2-2; 13 positions match TRBD2. This clonotype was obtained from a man aged 18 to 30 in good health and CMV-seronegative. Source material: PBMCs. Here the CDR3 reads CASSLGLAGVTGELFF. The DNA of the CDR3 is TGTGCCAGCAGCCTAGGACTAGCGGGAGTCACCGGGGAGCTGTTTTTT. Variable domain in full (rest from reference TRBV5-4 and TRBJ2-2): ETGVTQSPTHLIKTRGQQVTLRCSSQSGHNTVSWYQQALGQGPQFIFQYYREEENGRGNFPPRFSGLQFPNYSSELNVNALELDDSALYLCASSLGLAGVTGELFFGEGSRLTVL.